This TCR beta chain was captured by sequencing in a study of chronic HIV infection and antiretroviral therapy. With 7 bases removed from V and 1 base from J, the gap between germline ends came to 13 bases. The length of the CDR3 is 14 residues. Germline V gives CDR1 MNHEY, CDR2 SVGEGT. A few counts support this clonotype. TCRdb recomputed calls from the 5' RACE reads with MiXCR, one row per CDR3 protein. The data hold 39,000 or so distinct CDR3 sequences, with approximately 7.4% observed a single time. Sample: peripheral blood. The chain carries TRBV6-2 or TRBV6-3 and TRBJ2-5, with a possible D match to TRBD1 (6 bases). This clonotype was sampled from an adult who had HIV and had not received antiretroviral therapy, or was an uninfected healthy control (not recorded which). The CDR3 DNA sequence: TGTGCCAGCACCTTTAGGGACATCCAAGAGACCCAGTACTTC. It yields the protein CASTFRDIQETQYF.